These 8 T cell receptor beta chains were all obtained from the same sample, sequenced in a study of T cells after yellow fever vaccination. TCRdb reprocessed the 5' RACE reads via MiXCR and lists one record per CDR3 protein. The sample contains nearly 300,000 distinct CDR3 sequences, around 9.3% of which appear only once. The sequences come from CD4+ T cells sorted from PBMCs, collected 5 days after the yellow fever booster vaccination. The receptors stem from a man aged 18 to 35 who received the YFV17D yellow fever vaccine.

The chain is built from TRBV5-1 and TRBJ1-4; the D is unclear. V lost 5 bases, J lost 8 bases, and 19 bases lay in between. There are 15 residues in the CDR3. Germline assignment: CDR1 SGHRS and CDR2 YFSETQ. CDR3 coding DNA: TGCGCCAGCAGTTTTGGGAGCGGATTGGCGGAAAAACTGTTTTTT. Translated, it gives CASSFGSGLAEKLFF. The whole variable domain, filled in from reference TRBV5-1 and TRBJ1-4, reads KAGVTQTPRYLIKTRGQQVTLSCSPISGHRSVSWYQQTPGQGLQFLFEYFSETQRNKGNFPGRFSGRQFSNSRSEMNVSTLELGDSALYLCASSFGSGLAEKLFFGSGTQLSVL.

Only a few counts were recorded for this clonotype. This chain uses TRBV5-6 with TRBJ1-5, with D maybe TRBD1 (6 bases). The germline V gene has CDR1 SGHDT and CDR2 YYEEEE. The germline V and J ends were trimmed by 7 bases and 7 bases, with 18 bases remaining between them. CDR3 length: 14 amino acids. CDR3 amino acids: CASGLQGAGQPQHF. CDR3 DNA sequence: TGTGCCAGCGGACTACAGGGTGCAGGGCAGCCCCAGCATTTT.

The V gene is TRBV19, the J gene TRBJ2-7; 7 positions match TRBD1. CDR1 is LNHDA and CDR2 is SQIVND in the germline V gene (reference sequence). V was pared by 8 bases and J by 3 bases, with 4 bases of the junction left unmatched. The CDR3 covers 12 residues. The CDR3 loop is CASGNRGYEQYF. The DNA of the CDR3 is TGTGCCAGTGGAAACAGGGGCTACGAGCAGTACTTC.

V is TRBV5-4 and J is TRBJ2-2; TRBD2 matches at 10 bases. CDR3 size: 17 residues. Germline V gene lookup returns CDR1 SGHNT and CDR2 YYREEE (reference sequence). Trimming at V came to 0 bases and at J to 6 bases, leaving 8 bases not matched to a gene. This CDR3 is CASSLVLTSGAAGELFF. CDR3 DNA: TGTGCCAGCAGCTTGGTTCTTACTAGCGGGGCGGCCGGGGAGCTGTTTTTT.

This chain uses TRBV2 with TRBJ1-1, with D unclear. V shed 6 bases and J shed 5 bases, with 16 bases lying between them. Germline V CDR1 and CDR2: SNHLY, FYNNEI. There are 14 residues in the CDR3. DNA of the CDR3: TGTGCCAGCAGAAAGACACATACGGAGACTGAAGCTTTCTTT. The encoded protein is CASRKTHTETEAFF.

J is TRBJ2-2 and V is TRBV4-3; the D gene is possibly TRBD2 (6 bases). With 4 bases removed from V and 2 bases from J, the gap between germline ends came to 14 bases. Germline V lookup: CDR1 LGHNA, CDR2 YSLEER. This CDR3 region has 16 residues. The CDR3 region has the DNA TGCGCCAGCAGCCTCAACACCGGGACTAACACCGGGGAGCTGTTTTTT. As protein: CASSLNTGTNTGELFF.

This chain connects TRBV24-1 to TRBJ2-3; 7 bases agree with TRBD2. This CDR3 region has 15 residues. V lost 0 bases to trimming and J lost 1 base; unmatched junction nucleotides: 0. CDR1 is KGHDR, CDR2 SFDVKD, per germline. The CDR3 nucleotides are TGTGCCACCAGTGATTTGCGGGGGGGCACAGATACGCAGTATTTT. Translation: CATSDLRGGTDTQYF.

The CDR3 region is CASKGPSMGYGYTF. CDR3 DNA sequence: TGTGCCAGCAAAGGTCCGTCGATGGGCTATGGCTACACCTTC. The rearrangement links TRBV6-6 to TRBJ1-2; D not resolved. With 7 bases removed from V and 4 bases from J, the gap between germline ends came to 16 bases. The germline V gene has CDR1 MNHNY and CDR2 SVGAGI (reference sequence). The length of the CDR3 is 14 residues.